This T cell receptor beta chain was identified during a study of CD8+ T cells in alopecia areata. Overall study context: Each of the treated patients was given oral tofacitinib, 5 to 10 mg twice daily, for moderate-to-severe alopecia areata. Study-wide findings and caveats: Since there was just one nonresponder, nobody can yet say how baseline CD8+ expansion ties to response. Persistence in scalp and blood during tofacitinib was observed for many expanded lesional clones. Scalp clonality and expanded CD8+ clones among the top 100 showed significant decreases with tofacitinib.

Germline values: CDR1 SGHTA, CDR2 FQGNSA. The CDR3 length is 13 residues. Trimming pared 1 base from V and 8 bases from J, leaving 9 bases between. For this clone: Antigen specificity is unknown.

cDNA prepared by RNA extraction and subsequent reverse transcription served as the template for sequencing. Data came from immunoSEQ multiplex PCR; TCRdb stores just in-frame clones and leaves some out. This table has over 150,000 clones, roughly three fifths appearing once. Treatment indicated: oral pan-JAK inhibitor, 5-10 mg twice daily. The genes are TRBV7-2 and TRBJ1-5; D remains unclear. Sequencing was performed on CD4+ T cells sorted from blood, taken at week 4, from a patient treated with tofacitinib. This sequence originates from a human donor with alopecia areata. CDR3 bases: TGTGCCAGCAGCTTAGGCACACTGGAGCCCCAGCATTTT. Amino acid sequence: CASSLGTLEPQHF.